This T cell receptor (beta chain) was obtained from a study of blood T cell repertoires in COVID-19. Study in general: The United States, Italy and Spain supplied acute and convalescent COVID-19 samples. Sources were T cells, B-cell-depleted T cells, or PBMCs; the material itself was cDNA or gDNA.

Germline V gene lookup returns CDR1 SGHNT and CDR2 YYREEE (reference sequence). The V gene lost 0 bases and the J gene lost 2 bases, with 15 bases spanning the gap. The CDR3 runs 16 residues. In the source study's methods: How many nucleated cells were present was estimated from reference gene primer amplification. Assay used: immunoSEQ multiplex PCR; TCRdb lists only in-frame clones, some missing. Clonal size and the V and J genes are those of that table, whereas D and trimming came from the DNA. Seen here are 200,000 or so clones, 80% to 90% observed once, and the top ten hold around 1.9%. The sequence was obtained from a man between 70 and 80 years old with active or convalescent COVID-19. The chain joins TRBV5-4 to TRBJ2-7; D might be TRBD1 (7 bases). The specimen was peripheral blood. The CDR3: CASSLVGAGGTYEQYF. For the CDR3, the DNA is TGTGCCAGCAGCTTGGTCGGGGCAGGGGGGACCTACGAGCAGTACTTC.